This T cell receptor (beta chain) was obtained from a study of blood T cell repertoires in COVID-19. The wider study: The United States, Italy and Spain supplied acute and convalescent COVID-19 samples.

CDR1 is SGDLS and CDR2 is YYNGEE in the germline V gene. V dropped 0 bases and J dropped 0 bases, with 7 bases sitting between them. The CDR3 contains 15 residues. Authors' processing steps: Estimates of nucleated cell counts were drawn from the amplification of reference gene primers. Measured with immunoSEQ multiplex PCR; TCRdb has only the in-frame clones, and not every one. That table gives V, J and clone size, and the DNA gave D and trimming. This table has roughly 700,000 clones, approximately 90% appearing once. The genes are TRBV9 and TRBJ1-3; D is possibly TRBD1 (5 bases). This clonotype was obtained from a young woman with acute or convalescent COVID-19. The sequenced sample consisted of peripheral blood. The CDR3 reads CASSVEGNSGNTIYF. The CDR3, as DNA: TGTGCCAGCAGCGTAGAGGGGAACTCTGGAAACACCATATATTTT.